This TCR beta chain was sequenced during a study of cytomegalovirus exposure and HLA in healthy donors. Study-wide context: In terms of ancestry, the Caucasian-associated cluster contained around 79% of the roughly 360 genotyped donors.

As concerns this clone: No antigen is known for it.

The PCR had 60 Vbeta and 13 Jbeta primers. Assay used: immunoSEQ multiplex PCR; TCRdb lists only in-frame clones, some missing. The sample holds under 200,000 clones, approximately 82% seen once. This CDR3 spans 15 amino acids. Germline assignment: CDR1 LNHNV and CDR2 YYDKDF (reference sequence). V trimming: 1 base; J trimming: 6 bases; junction bases outside the gene matches: 7. Whole-study findings and limits: Later analysis identified several of the most significant clusters that appeared linked to common viral pathogens.

Source material: PBMCs. V is TRBV15 and J is TRBJ2-7; 9 bases are a match to TRBD2. The sequence was collected from a man in his forties in good health and CMV-seropositive. In DNA, the CDR3 is TGTGCCACCAGCAGAGCGGGCGGGAGGGCGTTCGAGCAGTACTTC. Encoded protein: CATSRAGGRAFEQYF.